These 5 T cell receptor beta chains were sequenced from one sample in a study of blood T cell repertoires in COVID-19. Sequencing used immunoSEQ multiplex PCR; TCRdb keeps in-frame clones, though not all of them. Found here are some 110,000 clones, 70% to 90% of them singletons; the top ten hold roughly 1.4%. The material sequenced was peripheral blood. The receptors stem from a man between 35 and 55 years old with acute or convalescent COVID-19.

The CDR3 nucleotides are TGTGCCAGCAGTAGACTAGCGGGGGATGAGCAGTTCTTC. This codes for CASSRLAGDEQFF. This sequence joins TRBV6-5 and TRBJ2-1; 12 bases align to TRBD2. Germline loops: CDR1 MNHEY, CDR2 SVGAGI. Unmatched junction bases numbered 1, after V lost 5 bases and J lost 8 bases. The CDR3 is 13 residues long.

V is TRBV11-2 and J is TRBJ2-3, with TRBD2 matching over 8 bases. The CDR3 loop spans 16 amino acids. The ends lost 3 bases at V and 8 bases at J; junction bases unmatched: 13. Germline V gene lookup returns CDR1 SGHAT and CDR2 FQNNGV. The DNA of the CDR3 is TGTGCCAGCAGCTTGGCCGGGACTAGTTTTGTAGGTACGCAGTATTTT. Translation: CASSLAGTSFVGTQYF.

The chain uses TRBV28 and TRBJ1-1, with D tentatively TRBD1 (5 bases). The CDR3 has 12 amino acids. With 7 bases removed from V and 5 bases from J, the gap between germline ends came to 11 bases. Germline CDR1 is MDHEN and CDR2 is SYDVKM. For the CDR3, the DNA is TGTGCCAGCACGGGGGGGTGGACTGAAGCTTTCTTT. It translates to CASTGGWTEAFF.

The J gene is TRBJ2-2, the V gene TRBV7-3, with TRBD2 matching 7 bases. Germline CDR1 SGHTA, CDR2 FQGTGA. The CDR3 runs 17 residues. Trimming cost V 1 base and J 5 bases; bases outside gene matches: 10. CDR3 residues: CASSLSLGGRGTGELFF. The CDR3 nucleotides are TGTGCCAGCAGCTTAAGCCTGGGCGGGAGAGGAACCGGGGAGCTGTTTTTT.

The chain carries TRBV5-6 and TRBJ1-4; 10 bases match TRBD1. Trimming at V came to 8 bases and at J to 3 bases, leaving 7 bases not matched to a gene. This CDR3 region has 15 residues. CDR1 SGHDT and CDR2 YYEEEE come from the germline V gene. The CDR3 DNA follows: TGTGCCAGTCGGGACAGGGGTACCGCTAATGAAAAACTGTTTTTT. It codes for CASRDRGTANEKLFF.